Listed below are T cell receptor beta chains from one sample, sequenced in a study of T cell repertoires in cytomegalovirus infection. These receptors have no identified antigens. One entry per CDR3 protein, called by TCRdb with MiXCR from the reads. Of roughly 150,000 distinct CDR3 sequences listed, around 32% were seen once; the top ten hold about 56%. Sequences were derived from CD8+ T cells from cultured PBMCs, sampled from culture after CMV antigen stimulation. These receptors came from a human donor in good health (CMV status not recorded). Some clones in this sample may be carry-over from other donors' samples. CDR3s include the opening cysteine and the closing phenylalanine or tryptophan. The order of the fields is J gene, V gene, clone size, D gene, CDR3 protein, CDR3 DNA. D genes are given only for firm matches. Expanded clones get a size class; other rows say once, few or many, or leave the size out.

TRBJ1-4 TRBV2 . . CASNRDTEKLFF TGTGCCAGCAACCGTGACACTGAAAAACTGTTTTTT
TRBJ1-1 TRBV29-1 . TRBD1 CSVRFSGQGQNTEAFF TGCAGCGTTCGGTTTTCGGGACAGGGGCAGAACACTGAAGCTTTCTTT
TRBJ2-1 TRBV7-9 few TRBD2 CASSLPLAGAKGGAYNEQFF TGTGCCAGCAGCTTACCACTAGCGGGGGCCAAAGGAGGAGCCTACAATGAGCAGTTCTTC
TRBJ2-1 TRBV20-1 few TRBD2 CSASRMPSPRFGTSYDADEQFF TGCAGTGCTAGTCGTATGCCGAGTCCGCGGTTCGGGACTAGCTACGATGCGGATGAGCAGTTCTTC
TRBJ1-1 TRBV27 . . CASSSGWGNTEAFF TGTGCCAGCTCCTCCGGGTGGGGGAACACTGAAGCTTTCTTT
TRBJ2-3 TRBV7-3 many . CASSSGAPTDTQYF TGTGCCAGCAGCTCGGGGGCCCCCACAGATACGCAGTATTTT
TRBJ2-1 TRBV6-8 . . CASSYRLGGEQFF TGTGCCAGCAGTTACCGGCTCGGTGGGGAGCAGTTCTTC
TRBJ2-1 TRBV7-2 few . CASSDRSGTPLYNEQFF TGTGCCAGCAGCGATCGATCCGGGACCCCCCTCTACAATGAGCAGTTCTTC
TRBJ2-3 TRBV7-8 few . CAIRLLGTDTQYF TGTGCCATCAGACTACTCGGCACAGATACGCAGTATTTT
TRBJ2-5 TRBV4-1 few TRBD2 CASSYLAGAKETQYF TGCGCCAGCAGCTATCTAGCGGGGGCGAAAGAGACCCAGTACTTC
TRBJ2-7 TRBV27 few . CASSPLRTNSYEQYF TGTGCCAGCAGTCCCCTCCGCACAAACTCCTACGAGCAGTACTTC
TRBJ2-3 TRBV7-8 many TRBD2 CASSLSSSGGMGDTQYF TGTGCCAGCAGCCTGTCCTCTAGCGGGGGGATGGGGGATACGCAGTATTTT
TRBJ1-1 TRBV7-9 few . CASSFTGSTEAFF TGTGCCAGCAGCTTCACAGGGAGCACTGAAGCTTTCTTT
TRBJ2-3 TRBV19 few . CASSMGADTQYF TGTGCCAGTAGTATGGGAGCAGATACGCAGTATTTT
TRBJ2-7 TRBV27 few . CASSLGFGGASEQYF TGTGCCAGCAGTTTAGGGTTTGGGGGAGCGTCGGAGCAGTACTTC
TRBJ2-7 TRBV5-5 . TRBD1 CASSLADRGTEQYF TGTGCCAGCAGCTTAGCCGACAGGGGCACCGAGCAGTACTTC
TRBJ1-4 TRBV29-1 many TRBD1 CSVRTGLEEKLFF TGCAGCGTGAGGACAGGTTTGGAAGAAAAACTGTTTTTT
TRBJ2-1 TRBV12-3/TRBV12-4 medium-sized TRBD1 CASRGNDRVWNEQFF TGTGCCAGCAGGGGCAACGACAGGGTTTGGAATGAGCAGTTCTTC
TRBJ2-5 TRBV7-6 . . CASSLEPAVTAETQYF TGTGCCAGCAGCTTGGAGCCAGCGGTTACCGCGGAGACCCAGTACTTC
TRBJ1-5 TRBV7-2 . . CASSWTAYSNQPQHF TGTGCCAGCAGCTGGACAGCATATAGCAATCAGCCCCAGCATTTT
TRBJ1-1 TRBV7-2 many . CASSTLTRTEAFF TGTGCCAGCAGCACCCTCACCCGAACTGAAGCTTTCTTT
TRBJ2-2 TRBV25-1 . . CASSESAGSAGELFF TGTGCCAGCAGTGAATCGGCAGGGAGCGCCGGGGAGCTGTTTTTT
TRBJ2-1 TRBV9 few TRBD2 CASSLEAGTSGVNEQFF TGTGCCAGCAGCCTCGAAGCCGGGACTAGCGGGGTAAATGAGCAGTTCTTC
TRBJ1-1 TRBV6-5 . TRBD1 CASSTQTGSRTEAFF TGTGCCAGCAGTACCCAGACAGGGAGTAGGACTGAAGCTTTCTTT
TRBJ2-7 TRBV5-6 . TRBD1 CASSFGGQLYEQYF TGTGCCAGCAGCTTTGGGGGACAGCTCTACGAGCAGTACTTC
TRBJ1-2 TRBV20-1 few TRBD1 CSARDTQGGSNYGYTF TGCAGTGCTAGAGATACCCAGGGGGGCTCGAACTATGGCTACACCTTC
TRBJ1-4 TRBV28 . . CASSLDSSTNEKLFF TGTGCCAGCAGTTTGGACAGTTCAACTAATGAAAAACTGTTTTTT
TRBJ2-5 TRBV28 . TRBD2 CASSFSMVAGGNKETQYF TGTGCCAGCAGTTTCAGTATGGTAGCGGGGGGTAACAAAGAGACCCAGTACTTC